Listed below are T cell receptor beta chains from one sample, sequenced in a study of blood T cell repertoires in COVID-19. The repertoire was sequenced with immunoSEQ multiplex PCR; TCRdb's copy has only in-frame clones and lacks some. The repertoire holds about 190,000 clones, about 88% seen once, with about 6.8% in the top ten. The sample taken for sequencing was peripheral blood. Receptors originate from a woman aged 40 to 49 who had recovered from COVID-19. Both conserved end residues are part of each CDR3. The order of the fields is CDR3 length, J gene, V gene, D gene, clone size, CDR3 protein, CDR3 DNA. D genes are given only for firm matches. Expanded clones get a size class; other rows say once, few or many, or leave the size out.

14 TRBJ2-7 TRBV3-1/TRBV3-2 TRBD1 few CASSQVRGRGEQYF TGTGCCAGCAGCCAAGTTAGGGGGCGAGGAGAGCAGTACTTC
13 TRBJ2-1 TRBV7-2 TRBD2 . CASSFRTSGIKIF TGTGCCAGCAGCTTTAGGACTAGCGGGATTAAGATCTTC
16 TRBJ2-6 TRBV18 . . CASSSEPGSGANVLTF TGTGCCAGCTCATCAGAACCGGGGTCTGGGGCCAACGTCCTGACTTTC
14 TRBJ2-1 TRBV29-1 . . CSTGAEYSYNEQFF TGCAGCACTGGAGCGGAATACTCCTACAATGAGCAGTTCTTC
19 TRBJ2-2 TRBV4-1 . . CASSQEALARYGDTGELFF TGCGCCAGCAGCCAAGAGGCCCTAGCCCGATACGGGGACACCGGGGAGCTGTTTTTT
16 TRBJ2-1 TRBV28 . . CASSLYIPGPGNEQFF TGTGCCAGCAGTTTATACATCCCGGGTCCTGGCAATGAGCAGTTCTTC
13 TRBJ1-4 TRBV27 . . CASSRGGFEKLFF TGTGCCAGCAGCCGCGGGGGATTTGAAAAACTGTTTTTT
14 TRBJ2-3 TRBV30 TRBD2 . CAGGLAGAVNTQYF TGTGCCGGGGGCCTAGCGGGAGCTGTAAATACGCAGTATTTT
12 TRBJ1-5 TRBV12-3/TRBV12-4 . . CASKIGGQPQHF TGTGCCAGTAAAATCGGCGGGCAGCCCCAGCATTTT
12 TRBJ2-7 TRBV11-1 . . CASSLSSYEQYF TGTGCCAGCAGCCTGTCTTCCTACGAGCAGTACTTC
16 TRBJ2-7 TRBV28 TRBD1 . CASSSWSRDRAYEQYF TGTGCCAGCAGTTCATGGAGCCGGGACAGGGCCTACGAGCAGTACTTC
15 TRBJ2-2 TRBV7-2 . once CASSPRLGNPGELFF TGTGCCAGCAGCCCCCGCCTAGGAAACCCCGGGGAGCTGTTTTTT
17 TRBJ2-7 TRBV7-9 . . CASSFFVGHHTSYEQYF TGTGCCAGCAGCTTTTTTGTGGGACATCATACATCCTACGAGCAGTACTTC
14 TRBJ1-4 TRBV25-1 . . CASSESGGRLKLFF TGTGCCAGCAGTGAATCCGGAGGTCGGCTAAAACTGTTTTTT
14 TRBJ2-7 TRBV18 TRBD1 . CASSPRQGSYEQYF TGTGCCAGCTCACCACGACAGGGCTCCTACGAGCAGTACTTC
15 TRBJ2-2 TRBV6-1 . . CASSGAGGDTGELFF TGTGCCAGCAGTGGAGCAGGGGGGGACACCGGGGAGCTGTTTTTT
16 TRBJ2-6 TRBV5-1 . . CASSPSGGDGANVLTF TGCGCCAGCAGCCCGTCGGGGGGCGATGGGGCCAACGTCCTGACTTTC
15 TRBJ1-2 TRBV28 TRBD1 . CASRTRGGTDYGYTF TGTGCCAGCAGGACGAGAGGGGGGACAGACTATGGCTACACCTTC
16 TRBJ1-4 TRBV5-1 . . CASSDFGQLLGEKLFF TGCGCCAGCAGCGATTTCGGACAGCTCCTCGGTGAAAAACTGTTTTTT
15 TRBJ1-1 TRBV19 . . CASSKRAGQGTEAFF TGTGCCAGTAGTAAAAGAGCGGGGCAGGGCACTGAAGCTTTCTTT
15 TRBJ2-1 TRBV7-2 TRBD2 . CASSLPGTNYNEQFF TGTGCCAGCAGCCTACCCGGGACTAACTATAATGAGCAGTTCTTC
14 TRBJ1-2 TRBV13 TRBD1 . CASTPGTGRYGYTF TGTGCCAGCACCCCCGGGACAGGGAGATATGGCTACACCTTC
14 TRBJ2-1 TRBV9 . . CASSAGSSYNEQFF TGTGCCAGCAGCGCCGGGAGCTCCTACAATGAGCAGTTCTTC
13 TRBJ1-3 TRBV28 . . CASKTGIGNTIYF TGTGCCAGCAAAACGGGAATCGGAAACACCATATATTTT
14 TRBJ2-7 TRBV20-1 . . CSASGLATSYEQYF TGCAGTGCTAGTGGGCTAGCTACCTCCTACGAGCAGTACTTC
16 TRBJ2-1 TRBV11-2 TRBD2 . CASSLGSGRIVDEQFF TGTGCCAGCAGCTTAGGTAGCGGGAGAATCGTCGATGAGCAGTTCTTC
15 TRBJ2-6 TRBV2 . . CAGARESSGANVLTF TGTGCCGGAGCACGAGAGTCCTCTGGGGCCAACGTCCTGACTTTC
14 TRBJ2-7 TRBV30 . . CAWSRPGGGYEQYF TGTGCCTGGAGTAGGCCCGGGGGTGGGTACGAGCAGTACTTC
15 TRBJ1-5 TRBV6-2/TRBV6-3 TRBD1 . CASSYFTGVNQPQHF TGTGCCAGCAGTTACTTCACAGGGGTTAATCAGCCCCAGCATTTT
15 TRBJ2-1 TRBV28 . once CASSPGHSPSGEQFF TGTGCCAGCAGCCCTGGACACAGCCCCTCGGGTGAGCAGTTCTTC
14 TRBJ2-5 TRBV18 . . CASSRGRVLETQYF TGTGCCAGCTCACGCGGTAGAGTTTTGGAGACCCAGTACTTC
14 TRBJ1-1 TRBV6-1 . . CASSDTSGPTEAFF TGTGCCAGCAGTGACACCTCAGGGCCCACTGAAGCTTTCTTT
15 TRBJ2-1 TRBV30 TRBD2 . CAWSPLAGSYNEQFF TGTGCCTGGAGCCCGCTAGCGGGAAGTTACAATGAGCAGTTCTTC
16 TRBJ2-7 TRBV4-3 TRBD1 . CASSQAGRGPSYEQYF TGCGCCAGCAGCCAAGCAGGTAGGGGGCCCTCCTACGAGCAGTACTTC
13 TRBJ2-7 TRBV7-9 . . CASSYSTGPEQYF TGTGCCAGCAGCTACTCGACTGGTCCCGAGCAGTACTTC
16 TRBJ1-1 TRBV5-1 . . CASSSPLGGMNTEAFF TGCGCCAGCAGCTCCCCCCTGGGCGGGATGAACACTGAAGCTTTCTTT
16 TRBJ2-1 TRBV2 TRBD2 . CASRAGGLAGSNEQFF TGTGCCAGCAGAGCTGGTGGACTAGCGGGATCCAATGAGCAGTTCTTC
16 TRBJ2-1 TRBV5-1 TRBD2 . CASSLASGSSYNEQFF TGCGCCAGCAGCTTGGCTAGCGGGAGTTCATACAATGAGCAGTTCTTC
13 TRBJ2-7 TRBV28 . . CASSLGQADEQYF TGTGCCAGCAGTTTAGGGCAGGCTGACGAGCAGTACTTC
14 TRBJ1-1 TRBV19 . . CASSLETENTEAFF TGTGCCAGTAGTCTTGAGACAGAGAACACTGAAGCTTTCTTT
14 TRBJ1-1 TRBV5-4 TRBD1 . CASSIDRGSAEAFF TGTGCCAGCAGCATCGACAGGGGTTCGGCTGAAGCTTTCTTT
16 TRBJ1-1 TRBV7-9 TRBD1 . CASSLGSGTGTTEAFF TGTGCCAGCAGCTTGGGATCCGGGACAGGGACCACTGAAGCTTTCTTT
14 TRBJ2-7 TRBV5-4 . . CASSLGGLDYEQYF TGTGCCAGCAGCTTGGGCGGTTTGGACTACGAGCAGTACTTC
12 TRBJ1-1 TRBV11-2 . . CASSLSYTEAFF TGTGCCAGCAGCTTATCATACACTGAAGCTTTCTTT
13 TRBJ1-1 TRBV27 . . CASSKAGVTEAFF TGTGCCAGCAGTAAGGCAGGGGTTACTGAAGCTTTCTTT
16 TRBJ1-2 TRBV15 . . CATSRDRLQGNYGYTF TGTGCCACCAGCAGAGATCGCCTACAGGGTAACTATGGCTACACCTTC